Described below is a single T cell receptor beta chain sequence and its context. CDR3 size: 15 residues. Germline CDR1 SEHNR, CDR2 FQNEAQ (reference sequence). Deletions cut 1 base from V and 0 bases from J, with 8 bases between. The data derive from a study of blood T cell repertoires in COVID-19. Clones were read by immunoSEQ multiplex PCR, and TCRdb kept only the in-frame ones, dropping some. The sample consists of approximately 140,000 clones, over 75% of them appearing once. The chain combines TRBV7-9 with TRBJ2-3, with D maybe TRBD1 (5 bases). The clonotype was recovered from a man aged 55 to 70 with active or convalescent COVID-19. The sequenced material came from peripheral blood. Written as DNA, the CDR3 is TGTGCCAGCAGCTTAGGGGGCCTTAGCACAGATACGCAGTATTTT. Translating gives CASSLGGLSTDTQYF. Complete variable domain (other parts from reference TRBV7-9 and TRBJ2-3): DTGVSQNPRHKITKRGQNVTFRCDPISEHNRLYWYRQTLGQGPEFLTYFQNEAQLEKSRLLSDRFSAERPKGSFSTLEIQRTEQGDSAMYLCASSLGGLSTDTQYFGPGTRLTVL.